The clone carrying this TCR beta chain was picked up a small number of times. Its antigen is not identified. Samples had at least 7 million PBMCs isolated from them. The sample comes from a study of blood T cells in healthy people across ages. Regarding the study as a whole: A greater number of naive CD4+ cells and higher diversity distinguished long-lived donors from aged donors. Calculation of diversity from one million T cells yielded estimates considered to be underestimates.

For the second PCR, which ran for roughly 6 to 12 cycles, a sample-barcoded 5' primer and a J-beta primer mix were used. TCRdb independently ran MiXCR on the 5' RACE reads; one entry per CDR3 protein. Of almost 800,000 distinct CDR3 sequences listed, roughly 64% are singletons. The CDR3 consists of 16 residues. The germline gives CDR1 SGHRS, CDR2 YFSETQ. V was cut by 4 bases and J by 0 bases, with 16 bases left in between. The clonotype originates from a man aged 25 to 40 in good health. The sequenced sample was blood. The chain is built from TRBV5-1 and TRBJ2-5; D possibly uses TRBD1 or TRBD2 (7 bases each). For the CDR3, the DNA is TGCGCCAGCAGCCGGAGGGGGCGGGAGAACCAAGAGACCCAGTACTTC. It yields the protein CASSRRGRENQETQYF.